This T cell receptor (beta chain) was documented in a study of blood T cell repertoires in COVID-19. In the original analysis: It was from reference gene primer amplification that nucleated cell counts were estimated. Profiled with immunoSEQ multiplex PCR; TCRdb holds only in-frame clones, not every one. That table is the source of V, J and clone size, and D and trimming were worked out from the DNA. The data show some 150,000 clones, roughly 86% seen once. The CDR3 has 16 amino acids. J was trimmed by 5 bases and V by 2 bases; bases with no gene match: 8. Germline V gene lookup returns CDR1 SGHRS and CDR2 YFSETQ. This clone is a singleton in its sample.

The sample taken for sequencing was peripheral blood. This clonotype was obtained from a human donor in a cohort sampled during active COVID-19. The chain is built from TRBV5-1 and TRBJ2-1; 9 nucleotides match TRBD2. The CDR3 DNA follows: TGCGCCAGCAGCTTAAGACTAGCGGCCTCACACAATGAGCAGTTCTTC. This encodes CASSLRLAASHNEQFF.